These 29 T cell receptor beta chains originate from one sample sequenced in a study of T cell clonotyping in hematopoietic cell transplantation. Produced via immunoSEQ multiplex PCR; TCRdb's table is partial and in-frame only. The sample has around 15,000 clones, 80% to 95% seen once. The material sequenced was peripheral blood mononuclear cells. These receptors all come from a man aged 35 to 55 in good health. Some clones in this sample may be carry-over from other donors' samples.

V is TRBV19 and J is TRBJ2-3; D is possibly TRBD1 or TRBD2 (5 bases each). Germline lookup yields CDR1 LNHDA and CDR2 SQIVND (reference sequence). Trimming took 10 bases from V and 0 from J, leaving 11 bases between them. This CDR3 comprises 13 residues. This chain's CDR3 is CATGGSSTDTQYF. In nucleotides, the CDR3 is TGTGCCACTGGGGGTTCTAGCACAGATACGCAGTATTTT.

The gene calls are TRBV11-3 and TRBJ2-7; unclear D gene. The germline V gene has CDR1 SGHNT and CDR2 YENEEA. Trimming shortened V by 4 bases and J by 4 bases, and 11 bases separated the two germline ends. The CDR3 is made up of 13 amino acids. CDR3 nucleotides: TGTGCCAGCAGCTCGATGACGGATTACGAGCAGTACTTC. Residues: CASSSMTDYEQYF.

This sequence joins TRBV2 and TRBJ2-7, with TRBD1 as a possible D gene (5 bases). The CDR3 totals 14 residues. Germline lookup yields CDR1 SNHLY and CDR2 FYNNEI. The V end lost 4 bases, the J end lost 3 bases, and 13 bases lay between the germline ends. The CDR3 coding sequence is TGTGCCAGCAGTGCTGGGGCAGGGAACTACGAGCAGTACTTC. The encoded protein is CASSAGAGNYEQYF.

The J gene is TRBJ2-5, the V gene TRBV28; maybe TRBD2 (5 bases). Germline lookup yields CDR1 MDHEN and CDR2 SYDVKM. V was shortened by 5 bases and J by 4 bases, with 14 bases between the two germline ends. The CDR3 covers 14 residues. CDR3 coding DNA: TGTGCCAGCAGTGGTCTAGCAAAGGGAGAGACCCAGTACTTC. Translation: CASSGLAKGETQYF.

This clone was seen a single time. V and J are TRBV25-1 and TRBJ1-2, with D possibly being TRBD1 (5 bases). The CDR3 is 13 residues long. V lost 3 bases and J 7 bases, leaving 12 bases between the germline ends. The germline gives CDR1 MGHDK, CDR2 SYGVNS. CDR3 sequence (DNA): TGTGCCAGCAGTGATACCAGGGCCGGTGGCTACACCTTC. Translating gives CASSDTRAGGYTF.

V is TRBV2 and J is TRBJ2-3, with D perhaps given as TRBD1 or TRBD2 (6 bases each). The CDR3 extends over 15 amino acids. V was trimmed by 6 bases and J by 3 bases, leaving 16 bases between them. Germline V lookup: CDR1 SNHLY, CDR2 FYNNEI. In DNA form, the CDR3 reads TGTGCCAGCAGCGACGAGGGGGGCGCGACAGATACGCAGTATTTT. This codes for CASSDEGGATDTQYF.

J is TRBJ2-7 and V is TRBV27; D remains unclear. Trimming took off 7 bases at V and 3 bases at J, with 4 bases between the two ends. Germline V gene data show CDR1 as MNHEY and CDR2 as SMNVEV (reference sequence). The CDR3 consists of 10 residues. The CDR3 nucleotides are TGTGCCAGCACGGACTACGAGCAGTACTTC. This codes for CASTDYEQYF.

This clone has just one count. The chain combines TRBV13 with TRBJ2-3; tentatively, D is TRBD2 (5 bases). Trimming left V 4 bases short and J 4 bases short, with 12 bases between. The CDR3 has 14 amino acids. Germline values: CDR1 PRHDT, CDR2 FYEKMQ (reference sequence). Here the CDR3 DNA reads TGTGCCAGCAGCTACCAGGAGGCGGCAGATACGCAGTATTTT. Protein sequence: CASSYQEAADTQYF.

This clone has just one count. The rearrangement links TRBV7-9 to TRBJ2-5; no firm D call. V lost 2 bases, J lost 4 bases, and 11 bases lay in between. The CDR3 runs to 14 residues. Germline CDR1 SEHNR, CDR2 FQNEAQ (reference sequence). The CDR3 nucleotides are TGTGCCAGCAGCTTAATTCCGGGCCGAGAGACCCAGTACTTC. It translates to CASSLIPGRETQYF.

CDR3 sequence: CASSQPGIGNTIYF. Written as DNA, the CDR3 is TGTGCCAGCAGCCAACCCGGAATTGGAAACACCATATATTTT. The chain couples TRBV14 to TRBJ1-3, with D unresolved. V lost 2 bases and J lost 3, with 8 bases in between. The CDR3 sequence is 14 residues long. Germline V CDR1 and CDR2: SGHDN, FVKESK.

The chain has TRBV27 and TRBJ2-7; maybe TRBD1 (6 bases). V was clipped by 6 bases and J by 2 bases, with 14 bases between them. Per the germline V gene, CDR1 is MNHEY and CDR2 is SMNVEV (reference sequence). The CDR3 is 14 residues long. The CDR3 is CASSTQGPPYEQYF. In DNA, the CDR3 is TGTGCCAGCAGCACACAGGGCCCCCCCTACGAGCAGTACTTC.

The J gene is TRBJ1-2, the V gene TRBV5-1, with D hard to call. This CDR3 is built from 13 residues. The V gene lost 0 bases and the J gene lost 0 bases, with 3 bases spanning the gap. The germline V gene encodes CDR1 SGHRS and CDR2 YFSETQ. The CDR3 nucleotides read TGCGCCAGCAGCTTGGATACTAACTATGGCTACACCTTC. Its translation: CASSLDTNYGYTF.

This clone was seen only a few times. The chain recombines TRBV15 with TRBJ2-7, with D possibly being TRBD1 (7 bases). V was trimmed by 9 bases and J by 5 bases, leaving 20 bases between them. The CDR3 spans 14 residues. In germline, CDR1 is LNHNV, CDR2 YYDKDF (reference sequence). The CDR3 DNA reads TGTGCCACGTCCGATAGGAGGGGGCGCGACGAGCAGTACTTC. Translation gives CATSDRRGRDEQYF.

This clone was recorded only once. The gene calls are TRBV11-1 and TRBJ1-2, with 7 bases identical to TRBD1. The ends lost 5 bases at V and 7 bases at J; junction bases unmatched: 7. The CDR3 runs to 13 residues. Looked up from germline, CDR1 is SGHAT and CDR2 is FQDESV (reference sequence). CDR3 sequence reads: CASSNEGAFGYTF. CDR3 in DNA: TGTGCCAGCAGCAACGAGGGGGCATTTGGCTACACCTTC.

This chain links TRBV19 with TRBJ2-7, with 7 bases matching TRBD2. The V gene end was trimmed by 6 bases and the J gene end by 3 bases; junction bases not matched to a gene: 5. The CDR3 consists of 13 residues. The germline gives CDR1 LNHDA, CDR2 SQIVND (reference sequence). The CDR3 bases are TGTGCCAGTAGCAAGTCTAGCGGCTACGAGCAGTACTTC. As protein: CASSKSSGYEQYF.

This clone was recorded only once. The chain carries TRBV5-1 and TRBJ1-2, with 7 bases aligning to TRBD1. V lost 4 bases and J lost 5; bases outside the gene matches: 8. CDR1 is SGHRS, CDR2 YFSETQ, per germline. This CDR3 region has 14 residues. This CDR3 reads CASSPPGQSYGYTF. CDR3 sequence (DNA): TGCGCCAGCAGCCCACCGGGACAGAGTTATGGCTACACCTTC.

The genes are TRBV5-8 and TRBJ2-7, with D hard to call. CDR1 SGHTS and CDR2 YDEGEE come from the germline V gene. The CDR3 runs to 13 residues. Trimming cost V 3 bases and J 3 bases, with 10 bases left between them. CDR3 nucleotide sequence: TGTGCCAGCAGCTCCCCAAGCAGCTACGAGCAGTACTTC. This encodes CASSSPSSYEQYF.

V usage is TRBV6-5 and J usage is TRBJ2-7; D ambiguous. Between the trimmed V and J ends, which lost 7 bases and 0 bases, there was a span of 13 bases. Germline CDR1 and CDR2: MNHEY and SVGAGI. This CDR3 region has 14 residues. CDR3 loop: CASKDSPSSYEQYF. The CDR3 DNA reads as TGTGCCAGCAAGGATTCACCAAGCTCCTACGAGCAGTACTTC.

This clone has more than one count but fewer than ten. The junction departs from the called germline gene at one end, perhaps through a read error. This chain joins TRBV5-1 and TRBJ2-1; D uncertain. Germline V gene data show CDR1 as SGHRS and CDR2 as YFSETQ. There are 14 residues in the CDR3. CDR3 region: CASSLAFSHNEQFF. DNA of the CDR3: TGCGCCAGCAGCTTGGCCTTCTCCCACAATGAGCAGTTCTTC.

The chain recombines TRBV5-6 with TRBJ2-7; D is unclear. CDR1 and CDR2 (germline): SGHDT, YYEEEE. The CDR3 extends over 15 amino acids. The V gene lost 0 bases and the J gene lost 0 bases, with 10 bases spanning the gap. Here the CDR3 DNA reads TGTGCCAGCAGCTTGGTTGCGGACCGCTCCTACGAGCAGTACTTC. This gives the protein CASSLVADRSYEQYF.

The rearrangement uses TRBV28 and TRBJ2-7, with D perhaps TRBD2 (6 bases). CDR1 is MDHEN and CDR2 is SYDVKM in the germline V gene. Trimming took off 6 bases at V and 2 bases at J, with 11 bases between the two ends. The CDR3 has 13 residues. The CDR3 bases are TGTGCCAGCAGCCCCGGGGGTACCTACGAGCAGTACTTC. Translation gives CASSPGGTYEQYF.

The chain carries TRBV30 and TRBJ1-6; TRBD1 might be the D (6 bases). The CDR3 has 17 amino acids. Germline CDR1 GTSNPN, CDR2 SVGIG (reference sequence). V was trimmed by 5 bases and J by 9 bases, leaving 26 bases between them. CDR3: CAWRGGPAPRWGSPLHF. CDR3 in DNA: TGTGCCTGGCGGGGGGGGCCCGCTCCTCGTTGGGGTTCACCCCTCCACTTT.

Here the CDR3 reads CAISESGLSSTDTQYF. Here the CDR3 DNA reads TGTGCCATCAGTGAGTCGGGCCTATCAAGCACAGATACGCAGTATTTT. J is TRBJ2-3 and V is TRBV10-3; no clear D gene. The V end lost 0 bases, the J end lost 0 bases, and 10 bases lay between the germline ends. The germline V gene encodes CDR1 ENHRY and CDR2 SYGVKD. The CDR3 extends over 16 amino acids.

CDR3 sequence reads: CAWSGIGNEQYF. CDR3 nucleotide sequence: TGTGCCTGGAGCGGGATCGGGAACGAGCAGTACTTC. V usage is TRBV30 and J usage is TRBJ2-7; TRBD2 might be the D (5 bases). Trimming shortened V by 3 bases and J by 5 bases, and 11 bases separated the two germline ends. The CDR3 is made up of 12 amino acids. Germline CDR1 GTSNPN, CDR2 SVGIG (reference sequence).

V is TRBV7-3 and J is TRBJ2-1, with TRBD1 matching 7 bases. V gave up 5 bases and J gave up 3 bases; unmatched junction bases: 10. The CDR3 has 16 amino acids. Germline assignment: CDR1 SGHTA and CDR2 FQGTGA. CDR3 nucleotide sequence: TGTGCCAGCAGCCCTACTACAGGGGTCCTCTACAATGAGCAGTTCTTC. Its translation is CASSPTTGVLYNEQFF.

The rearrangement joins TRBV30 to TRBJ2-1, with D tentatively TRBD2 (6 bases). CDR1 GTSNPN and CDR2 SVGIG come from the germline V gene (reference sequence). The CDR3 totals 11 residues. V lost 4 bases, J lost 10 bases, and 11 bases lay in between. CDR3 protein: CAWNPGREQFF. The CDR3 nucleotides read TGTGCCTGGAATCCAGGGAGGGAGCAGTTCTTC.

The V and J genes are TRBV5-6 and TRBJ2-2, with unresolved D. V was trimmed by 5 bases and J by 6 bases, leaving 23 bases between them. CDR1 and CDR2 (germline): SGHDT, YYEEEE. There are 17 residues in the CDR3. This CDR3 is CASSQLLVFRDAGELFF. The CDR3 coding sequence is TGTGCCAGCAGTCAACTGTTAGTTTTCCGTGACGCCGGGGAGCTGTTTTTT.

The rearrangement links TRBV13 to TRBJ2-7; the D is unclear. The CDR3 consists of 14 residues. The germline V gene encodes CDR1 PRHDT and CDR2 FYEKMQ (reference sequence). Trimming pared 1 base from V and 2 bases from J, leaving 9 bases between. CDR3 nucleotides: TGTGCCAGCAGCTTAGCCCGGGTACCCTACGAGCAGTACTTC. It yields the protein CASSLARVPYEQYF. Full variable domain (rest looked up from reference TRBV13 and TRBJ2-7): AAGVIQSPRHLIKEKRETATLKCYPIPRHDTVYWYQQGPGQDPQFLISFYEKMQSDKGSIPDRFSAQQFSDYHSELNMSSLELGDSALYFCASSLARVPYEQYFGPGTRLTVT.

The sample holds one count of this clone. The chain joins TRBV6-6 to TRBJ1-5; 7 bases are a match to TRBD1. The length of the CDR3 is 14 residues. Germline trimming cut 0 bases from V and 5 bases from J; bases unmatched to any gene: 1. The germline V gene has CDR1 MNHNY and CDR2 SVGAGI (reference sequence). This chain's CDR3 is CASSYSTGYQPQHF. Written as DNA, the CDR3 is TGTGCCAGCAGTTACTCGACAGGGTATCAGCCCCAGCATTTT.